This TCR beta chain was obtained from a study of radiotherapy plus CTLA-4 blockade in lung cancer. Libraries were prepared by immunoSEQ multiplex PCR; TCRdb keeps only in-frame clonotypes and omits some of them. The sample contains over 100,000 clones, approximately 90% of which appear only once. V shed 5 bases, J shed 10 bases, and the junction held 16 bases outside the gene matches. Germline V gene lookup returns CDR1 SGHVS and CDR2 FQNEAQ. This CDR3 has 16 residues. The sequencing used peripheral blood, collected from a patient treated with radiotherapy plus ipilimumab. The chain links TRBV7-8 to TRBJ2-1; 8 bases match TRBD1. The TCR comes from a human donor with non-small cell lung cancer that progressed on radiotherapy plus ipilimumab. The CDR3 DNA reads as TGTGCCAGCAGCACCCCAGGGACAGGACCAGGGATGGAGCAGTTCTTC. It translates to CASSTPGTGPGMEQFF.